This record concerns one T cell receptor (beta chain) sequence. Its antigen is not identified. These data are taken from a study of cytomegalovirus exposure and HLA in healthy donors. Germline lookup yields CDR1 LNHDA and CDR2 SQIVND (reference sequence). V shed 4 bases and J shed 6 bases, with 12 bases lying between them. The CDR3 is 13 amino acids. The primer mix had 60 Vbeta and 13 Jbeta primers. Original data processing: About 83 million unique TCR beta chains, some 9.9 million shared, were counted in a later analysis. Here immunoSEQ multiplex PCR was the method, and the copy in TCRdb shows in-frame clones only, minus some. V and J calls plus clone size are reproduced from that table; the DNA served to infer D and trimming. The table lists some 160,000 clones, with 2.1% in the top ten. Study conclusions and caveats: A later analysis reported that several of the most significant clusters appeared to be linked to common viral pathogens, among them Epstein-Barr virus. A highly shared variant cluster was judged a likely technical artifact.

The receptor comes from a man aged 30 to 45 in good health and CMV-seronegative. V and J are TRBV19 and TRBJ1-1, with D possibly TRBD1 on 6 matching bases. Sequencing was done on a sample of PBMCs. As DNA, the CDR3 is TGTGCCAGTAGTACCAACGCAGGGGCTGAAGCTTTCTTT. Translated: CASSTNAGAEAFF.